Listed here are 32 T cell receptor beta chains from one sample, sequenced in a study of blood T cells in healthy people across ages. A second PCR of 7 to 11 cycles used a sample-barcoded 5' primer and a J-beta primer mix. TCRdb re-called the 5' RACE reads through MiXCR, storing one row per CDR3 protein. In the table there are hundreds of thousands of distinct CDR3 sequences, about 52% of which are singletons. What was sequenced was blood. The receptors here all came from a woman aged 60-75 years in good health.

V gene TRBV4-3 combines with J gene TRBJ2-1; D not resolved. The CDR3 is made up of 13 amino acids. The V end lost 4 bases, the J end lost 4 bases, and 8 bases lay between the germline ends. In germline, CDR1 is LGHNA, CDR2 YSLEER. In nucleotides, the CDR3 is TGCGCCAGCAGCCCAGACACTTACAATGAGCAGTTCTTC. Its protein product is CASSPDTYNEQFF.

Here the CDR3 reads CSAREGRTLYNEQFF. Written as DNA, the CDR3 is TGCAGTGCTAGAGAGGGACGGACCCTCTACAATGAGCAGTTCTTC. The J gene is TRBJ2-1, the V gene TRBV20-1; D tentatively reads TRBD1 or TRBD2 (5 bases each). The CDR3 spans 15 residues. V was clipped by 0 bases and J by 3 bases, with 12 bases between them. Germline CDR1 DFQATT, CDR2 SNEGSKA (reference sequence).

This clonotype occurred many times. The CDR3 sequence: CASSLGPGTGETQYF. The CDR3 DNA follows: TGTGCCAGCAGTTTAGGGCCGGGGACAGGGGAGACCCAGTACTTC. This chain joins TRBV12-3 or TRBV12-4 and TRBJ2-5; 9 bases are shared with TRBD1. Trimming removed 1 base from V and 5 bases from J; junction bases left unmatched: 5. CDR3 size: 15 residues.

The chain joins TRBV20-1 to TRBJ2-1; the match to TRBD2 covers 10 bases. Germline V lookup: CDR1 DFQATT, CDR2 SNEGSKA (reference sequence). The CDR3 has 16 residues. Trimming took 2 bases from V and 7 from J; bases not matched to a gene: 11. The chain's CDR3 is CSARTGTSGTPNEQFF. CDR3 nucleotides: TGCAGTGCTAGAACGGGTACTAGCGGGACGCCAAATGAGCAGTTCTTC.

This chain uses TRBV29-1 with TRBJ1-4, with 7 bases aligning to TRBD1. The trim removed 7 bases at V and 6 bases at J, leaving 8 bases unmatched. The CDR3 is 13 amino acids. CDR1 is SQVTM and CDR2 is ANQGSEA in the germline V gene. CDR3 sequence reads: CSAEAGGDEKLFF. DNA for the CDR3: TGCAGCGCGGAGGCAGGGGGAGATGAAAAACTGTTTTTT.

The gene calls are TRBV7-3 and TRBJ2-1; 9 bases align to TRBD2. Per the germline V gene, CDR1 is SGHTA and CDR2 is FQGTGA. V lost 1 base and J lost 8; bases outside the gene matches: 6. The CDR3 sequence is 15 residues long. The CDR3: CASSLMAGGPDEQFF. As DNA, the CDR3 is TGTGCCAGCAGCTTAATGGCGGGAGGGCCCGATGAGCAGTTCTTC. Full variable domain (rest looked up from reference TRBV7-3 and TRBJ2-1): GAGVSQTPSNKVTEKGKYVELRCDPISGHTALYWYRQSLGQGPEFLIYFQGTGAADDSGLPNDRFFAVRPEGSVSTLKIQRTERGDSAVYLCASSLMAGGPDEQFFGPGTRLTVL.

This rearrangement joins TRBV4-2 to TRBJ2-5; 8 nucleotides align to TRBD2. The end of the DNA fits TRBJ2-7 better, so the J call may be wrong. Germline-derived CDR1 and CDR2 are LGHNA and YNFKEQ. CDR3 length: 16 amino acids. DNA of the CDR3: TGTGCCAGCAGCCGTCAGAGCGGGAGTTCCCTAGACGAGCAGTACTTC. As protein: CASSRQSGSSLDEQYF.

The table lists this clonotype with a few counts. The chain combines TRBV7-2 with TRBJ2-7, with D possibly TRBD2 on 6 matching bases. Germline V gene lookup returns CDR1 SGHTA and CDR2 FQGNSA. Trimming pared 5 bases from V and 1 base from J, leaving 12 bases between. The CDR3 is made up of 14 amino acids. This CDR3 is CASSPWRVSYEQYF. The CDR3 nucleotides read TGTGCCAGCAGCCCATGGAGGGTTTCCTACGAGCAGTACTTC.

In its sample, this clonotype was seen a few times. The chain has TRBV7-2 and TRBJ2-1; D uncertain. Germline CDR1 reads SGHTA; CDR2 reads FQGNSA. Trimming took off 2 bases at V and 0 bases at J, with 11 bases between the two ends. The CDR3 is 16 residues long. The CDR3 loop is CASSLTQLSSYNEQFF. CDR3 DNA: TGTGCCAGCAGCTTAACACAACTGAGCTCCTACAATGAGCAGTTCTTC.

This chain joins TRBV11-2 and TRBJ2-4; 10 bases are a match to TRBD1. TRBJ2-7 matches the DNA end more closely, so the J call is doubtful. CDR1 and CDR2 from the germline V gene are SGHAT and FQNNGV. This CDR3 region has 16 residues. The CDR3: CASSLGSADRGYEQYF. The CDR3 coding sequence is TGTGCCAGCAGCTTAGGATCCGCGGACAGGGGGTACGAGCAGTACTTC.

The count of this clonotype is one. V usage is TRBV28 and J usage is TRBJ2-5; D is unresolved. The CDR3 is made up of 12 amino acids. Germline assignment: CDR1 MDHEN and CDR2 SYDVKM. V lost 3 bases and J lost 11, with 13 bases in between. CDR3 DNA sequence: TGTGCCAGCAGTTTGGTAAGGTGGCAGCAGTACTTC. Translated: CASSLVRWQQYF.

Many counts were recorded for this clonotype. V and J are TRBV7-3 and TRBJ2-7; D is possibly TRBD1 (7 bases). The CDR3 contains 15 residues. From germline, CDR1 is SGHTA and CDR2 FQGTGA. The V and J ends lost 5 bases and 6 bases respectively, with 20 bases between them. DNA of the CDR3: TGTGCCAGCAGCCCACAAGGGGGCCGGGGGCTCGAGCAGTACTTC. It codes for CASSPQGGRGLEQYF.

The chain recombines TRBV20-1 with TRBJ1-2; no reliable D call. V gave up 3 bases and J gave up 4 bases, with 12 bases separating them. The germline gives CDR1 DFQATT, CDR2 SNEGSKA (reference sequence). The CDR3 consists of 13 residues. The DNA for the CDR3 is TGCAGTGCTAGTCAAGCGGGTAGCTATGGCTACACCTTC. Translated: CSASQAGSYGYTF.

The rearrangement joins TRBV5-1 to TRBJ1-1; 9 positions agree with TRBD1. Germline V lookup: CDR1 SGHRS, CDR2 YFSETQ. This CDR3 has 14 residues. With V trimmed by 8 bases and J by 4 bases, 9 bases remained unmatched. The CDR3 region is CASTTGTGLTEAFF. The CDR3 DNA reads as TGCGCCAGTACAACCGGGACAGGGCTCACTGAAGCTTTCTTT.

The chain couples TRBV3-1 to TRBJ2-5; D is ambiguous. Germline V gives CDR1 LGHDT, CDR2 YNNKEL (reference sequence). The CDR3 consists of 15 residues. Trimming shortened V by 0 bases and J by 2 bases, and 10 bases separated the two germline ends. The CDR3 DNA follows: TGTGCCAGCAGCCAAGATGTGGGGAAACAAGAGACCCAGTACTTC. It specifies CASSQDVGKQETQYF.

The chain recombines TRBV6-5 with TRBJ2-1; D is unresolved. Germline assignment: CDR1 MNHEY and CDR2 SVGAGI. The CDR3 has 14 amino acids. V dropped 5 bases and J dropped 5 bases, with 13 bases sitting between them. The CDR3 DNA reads as TGTGCCAGCAGTACCTGGGCGGCGAACAATGAGCAGTTCTTC. This encodes CASSTWAANNEQFF.

This clonotype turned up a few times. One end of the junction does not line up with germline, which may come from a read error. The gene calls are TRBV7-9 and TRBJ2-7; D remains ambiguous. The CDR3 totals 15 residues. Germline CDR1 and CDR2: SEHNR and FQNEAQ (reference sequence). CDR3: CASSLAGLIQAEQYF. CDR3 nucleotide sequence: TGTGCCAGTAGCTTAGCCGGCCTTATTCAGGCCGAGCAGTACTTC.

This clonotype was seen a handful of times. The chain combines TRBV10-3 with TRBJ2-5; 11 bases fit TRBD2. The CDR3 has 15 amino acids. J was trimmed by 3 bases and V by 6 bases; bases with no gene match: 6. The germline gives CDR1 ENHRY, CDR2 SYGVKD. The CDR3 DNA follows: TGTGCCATCAGCCCAACTAGCGGGAGCGAAGAGACCCAGTACTTC. It translates to CAISPTSGSEETQYF.

This clonotype was seen a few times. The chain combines TRBV27 with TRBJ2-7; D perhaps matches TRBD2 (6 bases). The V end lost 3 bases, the J end lost 3 bases, and 15 bases lay between the germline ends. The CDR3 consists of 15 residues. Germline lookup yields CDR1 MNHEY and CDR2 SMNVEV (reference sequence). The CDR3 sequence is CASSFRPGRIYEQYF. CDR3 nucleotides: TGTGCCAGCAGTTTTCGTCCAGGGAGGATCTACGAGCAGTACTTC.

A word on this clonotype: The junction shows a germline mismatch at one end, possibly a read error. The V and J genes are TRBV7-2 and TRBJ2-6, with D maybe TRBD1 (5 bases). The CDR3 sequence is 19 residues long. CDR1 is SGHTA, CDR2 FQGNSA, per germline. The CDR3 DNA sequence: TGTGCCAGCAGCCCCAGTAGGGGCCTCCAAAGCTCTGGGGCCAACGTCCCGACTTTC. Translating it yields CASSPSRGLQSSGANVPTF. Full variable domain (remainder filled in from reference TRBV7-2 and TRBJ2-6): GAGVSQSPSNKVTEKGKDVELRCDPISGHTALYWYRQSLGQGLEFLIYFQGNSAPDKSGLPSDRFSAERTGGSVSTLTIQRTQQEDSAVYLCASSPSRGLQSSGANVPTFGAGSRLTVL.

This clonotype was counted between two and nine times. The J gene is TRBJ1-1, the V gene TRBV20-1, with D perhaps matching TRBD1 (5 bases). This CDR3 spans 14 amino acids. V was cut by 3 bases and J by 2 bases, with 13 bases left in between. Germline-derived CDR1 and CDR2 are DFQATT and SNEGSKA (reference sequence). DNA for the CDR3: TGCAGTGCTAGCCTCTGGGGGGTAAACACTGAAGCTTTCTTT. This sequence encodes CSASLWGVNTEAFF.

The chain has TRBV6-2 or TRBV6-3 and TRBJ2-1; 13 nucleotides align to TRBD2. V lost 6 bases and J lost 8; bases outside the gene matches: 10. Germline V lookup: CDR1 MNHEY, CDR2 SVGEGT. The CDR3 runs 16 residues. The CDR3 loop reads CASSLVGLAGRHEQFF. CDR3 coding DNA: TGTGCCAGCAGCCTGGTGGGACTAGCGGGAAGGCATGAGCAGTTCTTC.

This chain connects TRBV7-2 to TRBJ2-3; 7 bases agree with TRBD2. Trimming cost V 2 bases and J 4 bases; bases outside gene matches: 9. CDR1 SGHTA and CDR2 FQGNSA come from the germline V gene. CDR3 length: 16 residues. For the CDR3, the DNA is TGTGCCAGCAGCTTAAACGGCGGGAGTACTGCAGATACGCAGTATTTT. This gives the protein CASSLNGGSTADTQYF.

This chain joins TRBV7-8 and TRBJ2-5; 9 bases fit TRBD2. The J call may be incorrect, as the DNA end agrees better with TRBJ2-7. Germline CDR1 SGHVS, CDR2 FQNEAQ. This CDR3 spans 20 amino acids. The CDR3 region is CASSSTGRASGNMVLGEQYF. The CDR3 DNA reads TGTGCCAGCAGCTCCACGGGAAGGGCTAGCGGGAATATGGTCCTTGGCGAGCAGTACTTC.

This clonotype was counted only a few times. The chain links TRBV7-9 to TRBJ1-6; D uncertain. The V gene lost 4 bases and the J gene lost 5 bases, with 24 bases spanning the gap. Per germline, CDR1 SEHNR and CDR2 FQNEAQ (reference sequence). The CDR3 has 19 amino acids. In DNA, the CDR3 is TGTGCCAGCAGCTCTCCTCGGACGTCCGGAGGGTCCAATAATTCACCCCTCCACTTT. This codes for CASSSPRTSGGSNNSPLHF.

The genes are TRBV7-9 and TRBJ2-3; 12 bases fit TRBD2. Germline V gene lookup returns CDR1 SEHNR and CDR2 FQNEAQ (reference sequence). This CDR3 is built from 15 residues. J gave up 3 bases and V 3 bases, and 1 base lay outside the gene matches. The CDR3 DNA reads as TGTGCCAGCAGCTTTACTAGCGGGGGGACAGATACGCAGTATTTT. Amino acid sequence: CASSFTSGGTDTQYF.

This rearrangement joins TRBV28 to TRBJ2-6; D perhaps matches TRBD1 (6 bases). V was pared by 2 bases and J by 2 bases, with 7 bases between. The CDR3 contains 15 residues. Per germline, CDR1 MDHEN and CDR2 SYDVKM. The CDR3 DNA reads TGTGCCAGCAGTTTAAACAGGGCTGGGGCCAACGTCCTGACTTTC. It encodes CASSLNRAGANVLTF.

The V and J genes are TRBV24-1 and TRBJ2-1; possible D gene TRBD1, 5 bases. Trimming took 1 base from V and 1 from J, leaving 10 bases between them. From germline, CDR1 is KGHDR and CDR2 SFDVKD. CDR3 length: 16 amino acids. In DNA, the CDR3 is TGTGCCACCAGTGATTTTAGGGCAGGGTCCTACAATGAGCAGTTCTTC. This gives the protein CATSDFRAGSYNEQFF.

The chain uses TRBV28 and TRBJ2-7, with unresolved D. The V end lost 3 bases, the J end lost 6 bases, and 18 bases lay between the germline ends. The germline gives CDR1 MDHEN, CDR2 SYDVKM. The CDR3 length is 15 residues. CDR3 in amino acids: CASSLPEPTGGEQYF. The CDR3 nucleotides read TGTGCCAGCAGTTTGCCCGAACCCACGGGTGGCGAGCAGTACTTC. The entire variable domain, with the rest obtained from reference TRBV28 and TRBJ2-7, is as follows: DVKVTQSSRYLVKRTGEKVFLECVQDMDHENMFWYRQDPGLGLRLIYFSYDVKMKEKGDIPEGYSVSREKKERFSLILESASTNQTSMYLCASSLPEPTGGEQYFGPGTRLTVT.

The chain has TRBV7-9 and TRBJ2-3; D might be TRBD2 (5 bases). The length of the CDR3 is 14 residues. V was cut by 4 bases and J by 5 bases, with 13 bases left in between. Germline assignment: CDR1 SEHNR and CDR2 FQNEAQ (reference sequence). CDR3 loop: CASSSTRVEDTQYF. DNA of the CDR3: TGTGCCAGCAGCTCCACTAGGGTCGAAGATACGCAGTATTTT.

This clonotype was recorded a few times. This rearrangement joins TRBV29-1 to TRBJ1-2, with D hard to call. Trimming cost V 2 bases and J 5 bases, with 15 bases left between them. This CDR3 is built from 14 residues. Germline V gene lookup returns CDR1 SQVTM and CDR2 ANQGSEA. CDR3: CSVERAGSGYGYTF. In nucleotides, the CDR3 is TGCAGCGTTGAAAGGGCGGGATCGGGGTATGGCTACACCTTC.

The chain has TRBV10-3 and TRBJ2-7; D is unresolved. The CDR3 runs 13 residues. Trimming took 3 bases from V and 2 from J, leaving 8 bases between them. From germline, CDR1 is ENHRY and CDR2 SYGVKD. The CDR3 coding sequence is TGTGCCATCAGTGATGGCAGAACCTACGAGCAGTACTTC. Its protein is CAISDGRTYEQYF.